Each of the 17 T cell receptor beta chains below was sequenced from the same sample in a study of blood T cell repertoires in COVID-19. Clones were read by immunoSEQ multiplex PCR, and TCRdb kept only the in-frame ones, dropping some. The table lists 200,000 to 250,000 clones, roughly 80% of them singletons. Sequenced sample: peripheral blood. These receptors were taken from an older woman with acute or convalescent COVID-19.

J is TRBJ1-4 and V is TRBV5-6; D remains unclear. The CDR3 totals 15 residues. V lost 6 bases and J 7 bases, leaving 19 bases between the germline ends. Germline loops: CDR1 SGHDT, CDR2 YYEEEE. This CDR3 is CASNPRSSGGEKLFF. CDR3 nucleotides: TGTGCCAGCAACCCTCGTTCATCCGGCGGTGAAAAACTGTTTTTT.

V usage is TRBV5-1 and J usage is TRBJ2-3; possibly TRBD2 for D (5 bases). V was shortened by 5 bases and J by 0 bases, with 10 bases between the two germline ends. Per the germline V gene, CDR1 is SGHRS and CDR2 is YFSETQ. This CDR3 is 14 amino acids long. The CDR3 sequence is CASRDTGSTDTQYF. The CDR3, as DNA: TGCGCCAGCAGAGACACGGGAAGCACAGATACGCAGTATTTT. Full variable domain (outside the CDR3, taken from reference TRBV5-1 and TRBJ2-3): KAGVTQTPRYLIKTRGQQVTLSCSPISGHRSVSWYQQTPGQGLQFLFEYFSETQRNKGNFPGRFSGRQFSNSRSEMNVSTLELGDSALYLCASRDTGSTDTQYFGPGTRLTVL.

This rearrangement joins TRBV27 to TRBJ2-7; 12 positions agree with TRBD2. The CDR3 is 16 residues long. With 0 bases clipped from V and 3 bases from J, the junction kept 3 bases outside the gene matches. Per the germline V gene, CDR1 is MNHEY and CDR2 is SMNVEV (reference sequence). CDR3 sequence (DNA): TGTGCCAGCAGTTTATCGGGGACTAGCGGGTTCTACGAGCAGTACTTC. This translates into CASSLSGTSGFYEQYF.

The genes are TRBV2 and TRBJ2-7, with TRBD1 identical over 9 bases. Germline loops: CDR1 SNHLY, CDR2 FYNNEI. Trimming at V came to 6 bases and at J to 3 bases, leaving 6 bases not matched to a gene. This CDR3 spans 14 amino acids. The CDR3 loop is CASRPGTGIYEQYF. CDR3 coding DNA: TGTGCCAGCAGGCCCGGGACAGGGATCTACGAGCAGTACTTC.

The chain carries TRBV18 and TRBJ2-7; D perhaps matches TRBD1 (6 bases). The CDR3 loop spans 16 amino acids. With 4 bases removed from V and 0 bases from J, the gap between germline ends came to 16 bases. Germline V gene sequence: CDR1 KGHSH, CDR2 LQKENI. This chain's CDR3 is CASSLSADRLSYEQYF. DNA of the CDR3: TGTGCCAGCTCACTTAGTGCTGACAGGCTCTCCTACGAGCAGTACTTC.

Only one count was recorded for this clone. The gene calls are TRBV5-6 and TRBJ2-3, with 11 positions matching TRBD2. The CDR3 length is 16 residues. Trimming removed 4 bases from V and 1 base from J; junction bases left unmatched: 5. Germline V gene lookup returns CDR1 SGHDT and CDR2 YYEEEE. The CDR3 DNA is TGTGCCAGCAGCCAATTACTAGCGGGGGGCACAGATACGCAGTATTTT. This sequence encodes CASSQLLAGGTDTQYF.

This clone has a count of ten or more. The J gene is TRBJ1-2, the V gene TRBV3-1 (or the pseudogene TRBV3-2); no definite D call. V lost 0 bases and J lost 3, with 14 bases in between. This CDR3 region has 16 residues. CDR1 is LGHDT and CDR2 is YNNKEL in the germline V gene (reference sequence). The CDR3 region is CASSQDVAGKYYGYTF. In nucleotides, the CDR3 is TGTGCCAGCAGCCAAGATGTCGCGGGGAAATACTATGGCTACACCTTC.

The V and J genes are TRBV9 and TRBJ1-1; D is possibly TRBD1 (6 bases). This CDR3 contains 14 residues. Trimming removed 0 bases from V and 7 bases from J, with 13 bases in between. Germline CDR1 reads SGDLS; CDR2 reads YYNGEE. This CDR3 is CASSVGAGDGEAFF. The CDR3 bases are TGTGCCAGCAGCGTAGGAGCAGGGGATGGTGAAGCTTTCTTT. Full variable domain (outside the CDR3, taken from reference TRBV9 and TRBJ1-1): DSGVTQTPKHLITATGQRVTLRCSPRSGDLSVYWYQQSLDQGLQFLIQYYNGEERAKGNILERFSAQQFPDLHSELNLSSLELGDSALYFCASSVGAGDGEAFFGQGTRLTVV.

This chain uses TRBV10-1 with TRBJ1-6; D call uncertain. CDR3 size: 13 residues. CDR1 and CDR2 from the germline V gene are WNHNN and SYGVQD (reference sequence). Trimming shortened V by 8 bases and J by 14 bases, and 19 bases separated the two germline ends. The chain's CDR3 is CASSEGPGLALHF. The CDR3 coding sequence is TGCGCCAGCTCAGAGGGCCCCGGCTTGGCCCTCCACTTT.

The V call is TRBV4-1, the J call TRBJ2-7; D is possibly TRBD2 (6 bases). Trimming shortened V by 1 base and J by 5 bases, and 12 bases separated the two germline ends. Germline V lookup: CDR1 MGHRA, CDR2 YSYEKL. This CDR3 region has 14 residues. In DNA, the CDR3 is TGCGCCAGCAGCCAAGTAGGAGGGCTTCACGAGCAGTACTTC. As protein: CASSQVGGLHEQYF.

The V call is TRBV9, the J call TRBJ1-2, with D tentatively TRBD1 (6 bases). Germline V lookup: CDR1 SGDLS, CDR2 YYNGEE. The CDR3 has 15 amino acids. The V and J ends lost 0 bases and 8 bases respectively, with 17 bases between them. In nucleotides, the CDR3 is TGTGCCAGCAGCGTAGCTACGGACAGCGTCGAGGGCTACACCTTC. Amino acids: CASSVATDSVEGYTF.

In regard to this clone: Other DNA sequences in this sample translate to the same CDR3. The V gene is TRBV3-1 (or the pseudogene TRBV3-2), the J gene TRBJ2-7; unclear D gene. Germline values: CDR1 LGHDT, CDR2 YNNKEL (reference sequence). This CDR3 spans 12 amino acids. The V end was cut by 4 bases, the J end by 4 bases, with 8 bases between. CDR3 DNA: TGTGCCAGCAGCCCCTCCTCTTACGAGCAGTACTTC. Its translation: CASSPSSYEQYF.

The chain is built from TRBV7-9 and TRBJ1-6; the D gene is possibly TRBD1 (6 bases). The CDR3 totals 17 residues. CDR1 is SEHNR and CDR2 is FQNEAQ in the germline V gene (reference sequence). Trimming cost V 0 bases and J 5 bases, with 14 bases left between them. The CDR3 DNA reads as TGTGCCAGCAGCTTAGCAGGGGGTCGCCTCAATAATTCACCCCTCCACTTT. Translating it yields CASSLAGGRLNNSPLHF.

The chain has TRBV7-2 and TRBJ1-4; 7 bases match TRBD1. Trimming took 5 bases from V and 7 from J; bases not matched to a gene: 7. CDR3 length: 14 amino acids. Looked up from germline, CDR1 is SGHTA and CDR2 is FQGNSA. This CDR3 is CASSPNRGGEKLFF. The CDR3 nucleotides read TGTGCCAGCAGCCCTAACAGGGGTGGTGAAAAACTGTTTTTT. Full variable domain (outside the CDR3, taken from reference TRBV7-2 and TRBJ1-4): GAGVSQSPSNKVTEKGKDVELRCDPISGHTALYWYRQSLGQGLEFLIYFQGNSAPDKSGLPSDRFSAERTGGSVSTLTIQRTQQEDSAVYLCASSPNRGGEKLFFGSGTQLSVL.

This clone was counted only a few times. The chain links TRBV29-1 to TRBJ1-2, with D maybe TRBD1 (5 bases). Germline V CDR1 and CDR2: SQVTM, ANQGSEA. Trimming shortened V by 5 bases and J by 4 bases, and 20 bases separated the two germline ends. The CDR3 is 15 amino acids. This chain's CDR3 is CSVQLQGKFFYGYTF. Here the CDR3 DNA reads TGCAGCGTTCAATTGCAGGGAAAGTTTTTCTATGGCTACACCTTC.

The chain has TRBV5-4 and TRBJ1-1; D call uncertain. Germline lookup yields CDR1 SGHNT and CDR2 YYREEE (reference sequence). V lost 4 bases to trimming and J lost 5 bases, with 12 bases between them. The CDR3 sequence is 13 residues long. CDR3 sequence: CASSLAAGTEAFF. The CDR3 region has the DNA TGTGCCAGCAGCCTCGCGGCGGGAACTGAAGCTTTCTTT.

The rearrangement links TRBV6-5 to TRBJ2-7; TRBD2 might be the D (6 bases). The CDR3 consists of 13 residues. Trimming took off 7 bases at V and 2 bases at J, with 12 bases between the two ends. Germline CDR1 reads MNHEY; CDR2 reads SVGAGI. The CDR3 bases are TGTGCCAGCACCCCCGCGGGGACCTACGAGCAGTACTTC. It is translated as CASTPAGTYEQYF.